The clone carrying this T cell receptor beta chain was detected ten times or more. What it recognizes is unknown. These data belong to a study of identical twins. MiXCR was run by TCRdb on the 5' RACE reads, yielding one entry per CDR3 protein. The sample records about 200,000 distinct CDR3 sequences, about 6.7% being singletons. V lost 5 bases, J lost 1 base, and 11 bases lay in between. This CDR3 is 14 amino acids long. Findings and limits, study-wide: Findings came from cross-sectional statistics, without long-term follow-up of donors.

This same sample was also taken into another study, of T cells expressing NK-cell markers. From that report: CD3+CD56+NKG2C+, CD3+CD56+NKG2C- and CD3+CD56-NKG2C+ T cells, once sorted, supplied the TCR beta repertoires. Restricting sorting to alpha-beta TCR T cells was achieved in several experiments by an anti-gamma-delta TCR antibody.

Sequencing was performed on CD8+ T cells sorted from blood. This TCR was sampled from a woman under 30 in good health. This sequence joins TRBV12-3 or TRBV12-4 and TRBJ1-1; the D gene is possibly TRBD1 (6 bases). The CDR3 region is CASSLTTGNTEAFF. In nucleotides, the CDR3 is TGTGCCAGCAGTCTCACGACAGGGAACACTGAAGCTTTCTTT.